The next 23 T cell receptor beta chains were all read from a single sample in a study of T cells after yellow fever vaccination. TCRdb passed the 5' RACE reads through MiXCR, listing each CDR3 protein once. Of about 170,000 distinct CDR3 sequences in the sample, roughly 11% are singletons; the top ten hold 36%. The sample was CD8+ T cells sorted from PBMCs, taken 15 days after the yellow fever booster vaccination. Receptor source: a man aged 18 to 29 who received the YFV17D yellow fever vaccine.

The V gene is TRBV12-3 or TRBV12-4, the J gene TRBJ2-2, with D perhaps TRBD2 (5 bases). The CDR3 spans 12 residues. Trimming cost V 2 bases and J 7 bases, with 5 bases left between them. DNA of the CDR3: TGTGCCAGCAGTTTACGGGGCGGGGAGCTGTTTTTT. Its translation: CASSLRGGELFF.

The CDR3 nucleotides are TGCAGCGTATTTATGGGGACCTATGGCTACACCTTC. As protein: CSVFMGTYGYTF. The chain links TRBV29-1 to TRBJ1-2, with D tentatively TRBD1 (5 bases). CDR1 and CDR2 from the germline V gene are SQVTM and ANQGSEA. This CDR3 is 12 amino acids long. The V end was cut by 6 bases, the J end by 4 bases, with 12 bases between.

In its sample, this clonotype was seen a few times. The chain is built from TRBV20-1 and TRBJ2-3; D may match TRBD1 or TRBD2 (6 bases each). This CDR3 region has 15 residues. In germline, CDR1 is DFQATT, CDR2 SNEGSKA (reference sequence). V shed 7 bases and J shed 0 bases, with 17 bases lying between them. This CDR3 is CSGKAGQWSTDTQYF. In nucleotides, the CDR3 is TGCAGTGGGAAGGCGGGACAATGGAGCACAGATACGCAGTATTTT.

At least ten counts were recorded for this clonotype. This chain joins TRBV5-1 and TRBJ2-4, with D perhaps given as TRBD1 or TRBD2 (5 bases each). The length of the CDR3 is 15 residues. CDR1 and CDR2 from the germline V gene are SGHRS and YFSETQ. The V gene lost 4 bases and the J gene lost 8 bases, with 19 bases spanning the gap. For the CDR3, the DNA is TGCGCCAGCAGCATCCTAGGGGCCGGAGGAGACATTCAGTACTTC. This encodes CASSILGAGGDIQYF. Filled out from reference TRBV5-1 and TRBJ2-4, the complete variable domain reads KAGVTQTPRYLIKTRGQQVTLSCSPISGHRSVSWYQQTPGQGLQFLFEYFSETQRNKGNFPGRFSGRQFSNSRSEMNVSTLELGDSALYLCASSILGAGGDIQYFGAGTRLSVL.

This clonotype was detected many times. The rearrangement uses TRBV9 and TRBJ2-1, with D possibly being TRBD1 (6 bases). Deletions cut 4 bases from V and 8 bases from J, with 13 bases between. CDR3 length: 13 amino acids. In germline, CDR1 is SGDLS, CDR2 YYNGEE. CDR3 nucleotide sequence: TGTGCCAGCAGCCCCCGGACAGTAGATGAGCAGTTCTTC. It yields the protein CASSPRTVDEQFF.

J is TRBJ2-3 and V is TRBV27, with 12 positions matching TRBD2. V lost 3 bases to trimming and J lost 6 bases; unmatched junction nucleotides: 7. Germline lookup yields CDR1 MNHEY and CDR2 SMNVEV (reference sequence). The CDR3 has 16 residues. CDR3 sequence (DNA): TGTGCCAGCAGTTTCTCTAGCGGGGGGGCTCGGGATACGCAGTATTTT. It is translated as CASSFSSGGARDTQYF.

The chain combines TRBV6-1 with TRBJ2-4; D uncertain. V was shortened by 3 bases and J by 13 bases, with 7 bases between the two germline ends. This CDR3 comprises 10 residues. Looked up from germline, CDR1 is MNHNS and CDR2 is SASEGT. As DNA, the CDR3 is TGTGCCAGCAGTGACAGCCGGCAGTACTTC. It specifies CASSDSRQYF.

The chain has TRBV29-1 and TRBJ1-2; D is unclear. The CDR3 is made up of 13 amino acids. The germline V gene has CDR1 SQVTM and CDR2 ANQGSEA. Trimming shortened V by 6 bases and J by 4 bases, and 15 bases separated the two germline ends. The CDR3 spells CSVGGRVGYGYTF. CDR3 nucleotides: TGCAGCGTCGGCGGTCGGGTGGGCTATGGCTACACCTTC.

This clonotype occurred a few times. The gene calls are TRBV6-4 and TRBJ2-2; D not certain. Germline CDR1 is MRHNA and CDR2 is SNTAGT. The V end lost 5 bases, the J end lost 4 bases, and 11 bases lay between the germline ends. There are 14 residues in the CDR3. CDR3: CASSPGPVTGELFF. The CDR3 nucleotides are TGTGCCAGCAGTCCCGGTCCCGTCACCGGGGAGCTGTTTTTT.

This clonotype was seen ten or more times. The chain is built from TRBV15 and TRBJ2-3; no clear D. Germline assignment: CDR1 LNHNV and CDR2 YYDKDF (reference sequence). The CDR3 sequence is 15 residues long. V lost 1 base, J lost 4 bases, and 12 bases lay in between. CDR3 DNA sequence: TGTGCCACCAGCAGAGGTGTACAACTGGCAGATACGCAGTATTTT. Its protein is CATSRGVQLADTQYF.

This clonotype was detected only a few times. The CDR3 loop is CASRLGVRLEQYV. The DNA of the CDR3 is TGTGCCAGCAGACTAGGGGTTCGTCTCGAGCAGTACGTC. J is TRBJ2-7 and V is TRBV6-6; D possibly matches TRBD1 or TRBD2 (5 bases each). The germline gives CDR1 MNHNY, CDR2 SVGAGI (reference sequence). The V and J ends lost 6 bases and 6 bases respectively, with 15 bases between them. CDR3 length equals 13 residues.

The V call is TRBV4-1, the J call TRBJ1-1, with D perhaps matching TRBD1 (6 bases). The length of the CDR3 is 14 residues. Germline CDR1 MGHRA, CDR2 YSYEKL. Trimming stripped 3 bases from V and 5 bases from J, with 13 bases between. CDR3 protein: CASSQTGGGTEAFF. The CDR3 nucleotides are TGCGCCAGCAGCCAGACCGGAGGGGGGACTGAAGCTTTCTTT.

The V and J genes are TRBV9 and TRBJ1-6; D remains ambiguous. The CDR3 covers 14 residues. In germline, CDR1 is SGDLS, CDR2 YYNGEE. V shed 0 bases and J shed 10 bases, with 11 bases lying between them. The CDR3 spells CASSVEGTLSPLHF. As DNA, the CDR3 is TGTGCCAGCAGCGTAGAAGGAACCCTCTCACCCCTCCACTTT.

The chain couples TRBV7-9 to TRBJ1-1; 8 bases are shared with TRBD1. The CDR3 covers 14 residues. Germline V gives CDR1 SEHNR, CDR2 FQNEAQ (reference sequence). V lost 4 bases, J lost 6 bases, and 7 bases stayed unmatched. The CDR3 loop reads CASSSGQGGPEAFF. The CDR3 DNA follows: TGTGCCAGCAGCTCCGGACAGGGAGGCCCTGAAGCTTTCTTT.

This clonotype turned up a few times. The rearrangement joins TRBV12-3 or TRBV12-4 to TRBJ1-1, with D perhaps matching TRBD1 (5 bases). With 3 bases removed from V and 5 bases from J, the gap between germline ends came to 10 bases. This CDR3 comprises 13 residues. CDR3 DNA sequence: TGTGCCAGCAGTTTCGGGTGGGGGACTGAAGCTTTCTTT. Its protein is CASSFGWGTEAFF.

This clonotype occurred a few times. The chain is built from TRBV5-4 and TRBJ2-1, with 11 bases lining up with TRBD2. CDR1 SGHNT and CDR2 YYREEE come from the germline V gene (reference sequence). The trim removed 5 bases at V and 1 base at J, leaving 5 bases unmatched. The CDR3 consists of 16 residues. The chain's CDR3 is CASRFSGGASYNEQFF. The CDR3 nucleotides read TGTGCCAGCAGATTTAGCGGGGGGGCGTCCTACAATGAGCAGTTCTTC.

The chain joins TRBV6-2 or TRBV6-3 to TRBJ1-1; no clear D. The CDR3 has 17 residues. In germline, CDR1 is MNHEY, CDR2 SVGEGT. Trimming removed 1 base from V and 2 bases from J, with 17 bases in between. The CDR3 bases are TGTGCCAGCAGTTACTACATCCCTTTTGGCGGTAACACTGAAGCTTTCTTT. This gives the protein CASSYYIPFGGNTEAFF.

The sample holds many counts of this clonotype. The rearrangement joins TRBV6-2 or TRBV6-3 to TRBJ2-7; D could derive from TRBD1 or TRBD2 (5 bases each). This CDR3 comprises 14 residues. Germline V gene sequence: CDR1 MNHEY, CDR2 SVGEGT. V was cut by 5 bases and J by 5 bases, with 16 bases left in between. The CDR3: CASSGPGTADEQYF. The DNA for the CDR3 is TGTGCCAGCAGTGGCCCCGGGACCGCTGACGAGCAGTACTTC.

This clonotype was recorded a few times. V usage is TRBV6-4 and J usage is TRBJ2-1; perhaps TRBD2 as D (5 bases). Per germline, CDR1 MRHNA and CDR2 SNTAGT. V was pared by 0 bases and J by 6 bases, with 6 bases between. The CDR3 length is 13 residues. The CDR3 nucleotides are TGTGCCAGCAGTGACTCGGGAGTCAATGAGCAGTTCTTC. Protein sequence: CASSDSGVNEQFF.

This chain uses TRBV27 with TRBJ2-3; D is possibly TRBD2 (7 bases). The V gene's germline CDR1 is MNHEY and CDR2 SMNVEV (reference sequence). V lost 4 bases and J lost 0, with 17 bases in between. The CDR3 length is 17 residues. CDR3 bases: TGTGCCAGCAGTTCTGGACGTGGGGGGGGCAGCACAGATACGCAGTATTTT. Its protein is CASSSGRGGGSTDTQYF.

In this sample, this clonotype turned up many times. The chain recombines TRBV29-1 with TRBJ2-2; weak D call: TRBD1 (5 bases). The CDR3 is 11 residues long. The V and J ends lost 6 bases and 6 bases respectively, with 8 bases between them. Germline lookup yields CDR1 SQVTM and CDR2 ANQGSEA. CDR3 sequence reads: CSVEQAGELFF. In nucleotides, the CDR3 is TGCAGCGTGGAACAGGCCGGGGAGCTGTTTTTT.

The chain joins TRBV28 to TRBJ1-1; 9 bases are a match to TRBD1. CDR1 is MDHEN, CDR2 SYDVKM, per germline. V was clipped by 4 bases and J by 6 bases; unmatched bases: 3. The CDR3 runs 13 residues. The CDR3 reads CASSYRGRAEAFF. For the CDR3, the DNA is TGTGCCAGCAGTTACAGGGGGCGAGCTGAAGCTTTCTTT.

The V call is TRBV13, the J call TRBJ2-7, with D perhaps matching TRBD1 or TRBD2 (5 bases each). CDR3 length: 15 amino acids. Trimming took 4 bases from V and 2 from J, leaving 15 bases between them. CDR1 and CDR2 from the germline V gene are PRHDT and FYEKMQ (reference sequence). The CDR3 region has the DNA TGTGCCAGCAGCTCGGGGACCAATTCGGCCTACGAGCAGTACTTC. Translation: CASSSGTNSAYEQYF.